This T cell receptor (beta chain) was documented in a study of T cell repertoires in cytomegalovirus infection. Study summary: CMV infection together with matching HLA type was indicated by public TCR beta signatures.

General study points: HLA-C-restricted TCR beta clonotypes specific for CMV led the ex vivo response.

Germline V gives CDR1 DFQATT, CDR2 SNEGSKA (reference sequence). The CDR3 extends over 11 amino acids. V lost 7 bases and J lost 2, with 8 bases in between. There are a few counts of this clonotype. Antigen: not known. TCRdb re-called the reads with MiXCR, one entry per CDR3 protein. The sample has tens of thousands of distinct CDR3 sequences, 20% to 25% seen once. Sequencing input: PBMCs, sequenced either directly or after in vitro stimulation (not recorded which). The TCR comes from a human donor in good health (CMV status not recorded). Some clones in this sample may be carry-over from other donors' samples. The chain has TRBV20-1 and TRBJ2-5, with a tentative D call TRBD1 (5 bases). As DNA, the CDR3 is TGCAGTGTAGGGGAACAAGAGACCCAGTACTTC. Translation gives CSVGEQETQYF.